This TCR beta chain was found in a study of blood T cell repertoires in COVID-19. Background on the study: From the United States, Italy and Spain came samples of acute and convalescent COVID-19. T cells, B-cell-depleted T cells, or PBMCs provided the cDNA or gDNA that served as material.

Recruitment covered 25 or so US areas and drew participants whose ages spanned roughly 18 to 90 years. Germline V CDR1 and CDR2: LGHDT, YNNKEL (reference sequence). This CDR3 spans 14 amino acids. With V trimmed by 4 bases and J by 7 bases, 6 bases remained unmatched. Profiling relied on immunoSEQ multiplex PCR, and the TCRdb table lists in-frame clones only, not all of them. The sample carries a few hundred thousand clones, 88% recorded once. Sequences were obtained from PBMCs or T cells enriched from blood (not recorded which). The source of this sequence is a woman under 40 who had been exposed to COVID-19. J is TRBJ1-4 and V is TRBV3-1 (or the pseudogene TRBV3-2), with 7 bases that match TRBD1. The CDR3 DNA reads TGTGCCAGCAGCCTAGGGGGCGGTCGTGAAAAACTGTTTTTT. It encodes CASSLGGGREKLFF.